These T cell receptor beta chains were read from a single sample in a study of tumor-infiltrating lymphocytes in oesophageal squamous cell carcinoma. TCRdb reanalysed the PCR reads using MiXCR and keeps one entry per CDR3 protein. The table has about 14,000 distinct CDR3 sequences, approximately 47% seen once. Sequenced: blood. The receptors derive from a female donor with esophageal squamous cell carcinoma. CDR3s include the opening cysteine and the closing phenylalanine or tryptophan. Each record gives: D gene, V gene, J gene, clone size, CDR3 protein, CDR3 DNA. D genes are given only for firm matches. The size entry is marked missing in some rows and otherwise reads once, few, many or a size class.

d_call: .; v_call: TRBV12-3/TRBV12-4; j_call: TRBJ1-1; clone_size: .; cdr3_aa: CASSLGGSTNTEAFF; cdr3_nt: TGTGCCAGCAGTTTAGGCGGGAGTACGAACACTGAAGCTTTCTTT
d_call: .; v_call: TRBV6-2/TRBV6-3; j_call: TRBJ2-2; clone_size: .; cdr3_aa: CASSLTRGSGELFF; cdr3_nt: TGTGCCAGCAGTCTTACGAGGGGGTCCGGGGAGCTGTTTTTT
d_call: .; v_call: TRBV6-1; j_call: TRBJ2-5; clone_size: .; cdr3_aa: CASSEWGPGTPQETQYF; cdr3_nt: TGTGCCAGCAGTGAATGGGGGCCCGGGACACCGCAAGAGACCCAGTACTTC
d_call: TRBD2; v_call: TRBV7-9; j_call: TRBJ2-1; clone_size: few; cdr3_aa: CASSLARSGTYNEQFF; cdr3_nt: TGTGCCAGCAGCTTAGCGCGGAGCGGGACGTACAATGAGCAGTTCTTC
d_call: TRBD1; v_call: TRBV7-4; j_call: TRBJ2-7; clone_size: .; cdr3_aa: CASSWGQSYEQYF; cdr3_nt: TGTGCCAGCAGTTGGGGACAGTCCTACGAGCAGTACTTC
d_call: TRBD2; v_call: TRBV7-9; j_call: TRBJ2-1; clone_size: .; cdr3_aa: CASSSNLAGGFDEQFF; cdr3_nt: TGTGCCAGCAGCTCCAATCTAGCGGGAGGGTTCGATGAGCAGTTCTTC
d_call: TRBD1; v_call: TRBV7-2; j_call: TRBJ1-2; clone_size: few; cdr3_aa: CASSLGQGSVGYTF; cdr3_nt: TGTGCCAGCAGCCTGGGACAGGGGTCGGTTGGCTACACCTTC
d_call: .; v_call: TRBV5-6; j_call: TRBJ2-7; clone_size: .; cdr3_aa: CASSRDTAFYEQYF; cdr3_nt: TGTGCCAGCAGCAGGGACACCGCCTTCTACGAGCAGTACTTC
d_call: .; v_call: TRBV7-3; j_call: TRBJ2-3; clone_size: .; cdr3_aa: CASSFGPGDTQYF; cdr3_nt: TGTGCCAGCAGCTTTGGCCCAGGGGATACGCAGTATTTT
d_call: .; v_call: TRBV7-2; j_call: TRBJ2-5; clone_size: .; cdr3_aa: CASSALTQETQYF; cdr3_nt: TGTGCCAGCAGCGCTTTGACCCAAGAGACCCAGTACTTC
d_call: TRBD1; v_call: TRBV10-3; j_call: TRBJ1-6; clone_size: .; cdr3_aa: CAISDWTGNSPLQF; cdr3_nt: TGTGCCATCAGTGACTGGACAGGGAACTCACCCCTCCAATTT
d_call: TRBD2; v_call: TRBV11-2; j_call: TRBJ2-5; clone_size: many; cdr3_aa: CASSNLAGGPETQYF; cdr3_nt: TGTGCCAGCAGCAACCTAGCGGGGGGGCCTGAGACCCAGTACTTC
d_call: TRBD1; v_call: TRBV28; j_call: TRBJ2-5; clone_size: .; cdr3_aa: CASSPRGGPETQYF; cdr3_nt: TGTGCCAGCAGTCCGCGAGGGGGCCCAGAGACCCAGTACTTC
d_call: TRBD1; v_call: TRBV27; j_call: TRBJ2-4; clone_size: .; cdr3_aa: CASSRGTGGYNEQYF; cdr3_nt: TGTGCCAGCAGTAGAGGGACAGGGGGGTACAATGAGCAGTACTTC
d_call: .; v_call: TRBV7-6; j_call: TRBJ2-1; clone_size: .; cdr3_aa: CATASRREQFF; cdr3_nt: TGTGCCACCGCGTCCCGGCGGGAGCAGTTCTTC
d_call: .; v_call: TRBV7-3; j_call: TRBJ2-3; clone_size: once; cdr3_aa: CASSLQVTDTQYF; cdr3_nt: TGTGCCAGCAGCTTACAGGTCACAGATACGCAGTATTTT
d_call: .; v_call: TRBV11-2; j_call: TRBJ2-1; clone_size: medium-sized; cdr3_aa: CASSPRRIDSEQFF; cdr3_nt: TGTGCCAGCAGCCCCCGGCGCATTGACAGTGAGCAGTTCTTC
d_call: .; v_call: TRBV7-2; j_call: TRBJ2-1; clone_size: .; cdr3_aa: CASSPRGSGPGDEQFF; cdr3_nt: TGTGCCAGCAGCCCTCGGGGTAGCGGACCAGGCGATGAGCAGTTCTTC
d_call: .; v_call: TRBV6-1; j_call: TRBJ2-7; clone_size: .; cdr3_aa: CASSEGYGIQYEQYF; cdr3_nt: TGTGCCAGCAGTGAAGGGTACGGGATACAATACGAGCAGTACTTC
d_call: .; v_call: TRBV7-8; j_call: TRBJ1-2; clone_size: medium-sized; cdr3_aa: CASSSGGIREIYGYTF; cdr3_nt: TGTGCCAGCAGCTCCGGTGGGATTAGGGAAATCTATGGCTACACCTTC
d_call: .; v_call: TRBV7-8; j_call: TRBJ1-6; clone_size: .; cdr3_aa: CASSLGRMWYVQYF; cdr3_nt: TGTGCCAGCAGCTTGGGGCGTATGTGGTACGTGCAGTACTTT
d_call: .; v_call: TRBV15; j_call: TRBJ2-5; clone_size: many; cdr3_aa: CATSGYGKETQYF; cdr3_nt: TGTGCCACCAGCGGGTACGGAAAAGAGACCCAGTACTTC
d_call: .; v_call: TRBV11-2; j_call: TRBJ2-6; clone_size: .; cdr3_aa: CASSLTTVSSGANVLTF; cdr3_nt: TGTGCCAGCAGCTTAACGACAGTGAGCTCTGGGGCCAACGTCCTGACTTTC
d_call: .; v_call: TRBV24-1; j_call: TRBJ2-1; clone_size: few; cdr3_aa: CATSDQTGSYNEQFF; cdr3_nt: TGTGCCACCAGTGACCAGACAGGCTCCTACAATGAGCAGTTCTTC
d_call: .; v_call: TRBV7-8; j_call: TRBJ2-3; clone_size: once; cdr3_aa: CASSLRGIVTDTQYF; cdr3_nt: TGTGCCAGCAGCTTAAGGGGGATAGTTACCGATACGCAGTATTTT
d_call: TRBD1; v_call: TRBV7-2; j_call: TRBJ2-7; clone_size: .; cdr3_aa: CASSLAHPRDRRNNEQYF; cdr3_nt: TGTGCCAGCAGCTTAGCACACCCTCGGGACAGGAGAAACAATGAGCAGTACTTC
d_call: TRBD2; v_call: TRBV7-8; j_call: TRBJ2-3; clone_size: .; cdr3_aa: CASSFNFGLAGTDTQYF; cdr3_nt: TGTGCCAGCAGCTTCAACTTTGGACTAGCGGGGACAGATACGCAGTATTTT
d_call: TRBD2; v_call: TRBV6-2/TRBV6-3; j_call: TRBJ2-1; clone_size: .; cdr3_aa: CASSGRGYNEQFF; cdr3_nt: TGTGCCAGTAGCGGGAGAGGCTACAATGAGCAGTTCTTC
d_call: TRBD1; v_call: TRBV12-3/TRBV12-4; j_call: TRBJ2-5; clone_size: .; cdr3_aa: CASSWDRAGIQETQYF; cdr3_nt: TGTGCCAGCAGTTGGGACAGGGCCGGAATTCAAGAGACCCAGTACTTC
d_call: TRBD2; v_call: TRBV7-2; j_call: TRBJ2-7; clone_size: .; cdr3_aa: CASKIAGPYEQYF; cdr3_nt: TGTGCCAGCAAAATAGCGGGGCCCTACGAGCAGTACTTC
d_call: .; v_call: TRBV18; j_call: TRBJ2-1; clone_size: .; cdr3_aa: CASSTSGLHYNEQFF; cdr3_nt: TGTGCCAGCTCGACTTCCGGACTACACTACAATGAGCAGTTCTTC
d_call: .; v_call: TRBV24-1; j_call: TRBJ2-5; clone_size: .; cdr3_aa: CATSGQNTQETQYF; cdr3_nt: TGTGCCACCAGTGGACAGAACACCCAAGAGACCCAGTACTTC
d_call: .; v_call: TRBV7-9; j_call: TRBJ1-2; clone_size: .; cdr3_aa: CASSSLGAGNYGYTF; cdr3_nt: TGTGCCAGCAGCTCCCTAGGGGCCGGTAACTATGGCTACACCTTC
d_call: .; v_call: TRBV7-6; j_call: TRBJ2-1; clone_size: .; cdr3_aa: CASSLWGSEQFF; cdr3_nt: TGTGCCAGCAGCTTATGGGGAAGTGAGCAGTTCTTC
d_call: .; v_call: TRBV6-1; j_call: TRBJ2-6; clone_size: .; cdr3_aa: CASSYARGAGANVLTF; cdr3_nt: TGTGCCAGCAGTTACGCGCGGGGCGCTGGGGCCAACGTCCTGACTTTC
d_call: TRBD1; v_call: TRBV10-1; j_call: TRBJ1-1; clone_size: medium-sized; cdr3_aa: CASSKRTGAMSEAFF; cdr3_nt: TGCGCCAGCAGTAAAAGGACAGGGGCAATGAGTGAAGCTTTCTTT
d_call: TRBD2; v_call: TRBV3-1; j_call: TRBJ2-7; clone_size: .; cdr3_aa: CASSLPGLASEQYF; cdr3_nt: TGTGCCAGCAGCCTTCCGGGACTAGCGTCCGAGCAGTACTTC
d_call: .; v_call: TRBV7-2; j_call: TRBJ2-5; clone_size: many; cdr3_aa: CASSPGTTQYF; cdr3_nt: TGTGCCAGCAGCCCGGGGACTACCCAGTACTTC
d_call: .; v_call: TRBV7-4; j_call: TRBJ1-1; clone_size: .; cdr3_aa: CASSFTGGAEAFF; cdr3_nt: TGTGCCAGCAGCTTCACCGGGGGCGCTGAAGCTTTCTTT
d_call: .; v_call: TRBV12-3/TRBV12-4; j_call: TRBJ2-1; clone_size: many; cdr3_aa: CASSFPPSPLHF; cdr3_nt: TGTGCCAGCAGTTTCCCCCCATCACCCCTCCACTTC
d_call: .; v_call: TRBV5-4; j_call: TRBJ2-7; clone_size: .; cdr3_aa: CASSLPGLPYEQYF; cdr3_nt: TGTGCCAGCAGCTTGCCCGGCCTCCCCTACGAGCAGTACTTC
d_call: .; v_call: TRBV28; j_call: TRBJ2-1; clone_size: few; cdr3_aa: CASSSLLGPQNEQFF; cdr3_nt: TGTGCCAGCAGTTCCCTGCTCGGCCCACAAAATGAGCAGTTCTTC
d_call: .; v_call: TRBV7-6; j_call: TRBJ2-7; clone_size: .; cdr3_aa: CASSFQAGGTYEQYF; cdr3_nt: TGTGCCAGCAGCTTTCAGGCAGGGGGGACCTACGAGCAGTACTTC
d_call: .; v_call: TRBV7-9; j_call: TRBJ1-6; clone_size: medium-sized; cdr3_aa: CATGPLSSYNSPLHF; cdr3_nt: TGTGCCACCGGACCTTTGAGCTCCTATAATTCACCCCTCCACTTC
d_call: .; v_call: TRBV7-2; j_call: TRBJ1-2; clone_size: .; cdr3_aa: CASSSDYTIAGYTF; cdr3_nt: TGTGCCAGCAGCTCCGACTATACGATAGCGGGCTACACCTTC
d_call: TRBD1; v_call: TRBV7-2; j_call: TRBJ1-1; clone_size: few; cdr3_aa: CASSFGGQGLNTEAFF; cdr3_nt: TGTGCCAGCAGCTTCGGGGGACAGGGATTGAACACTGAAGCTTTCTTT
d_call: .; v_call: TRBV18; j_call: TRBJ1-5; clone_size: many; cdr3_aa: CASSPIRTGTSNQPQHF; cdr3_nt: TGTGCCAGCTCACCGATACGAACAGGGACTAGCAATCAGCCCCAGCATTTT
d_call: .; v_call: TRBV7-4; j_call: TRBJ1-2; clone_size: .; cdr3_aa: CASSQGHGNYGYTF; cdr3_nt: TGTGCCAGCAGCCAGGGACATGGTAACTATGGCTACACCTTC
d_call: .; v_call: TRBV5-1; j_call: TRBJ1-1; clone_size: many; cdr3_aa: CASSQGRRTQMNTEAFF; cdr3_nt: TGCGCCAGCAGCCAAGGGAGGAGGACACAAATGAACACTGAAGCTTTCTTT
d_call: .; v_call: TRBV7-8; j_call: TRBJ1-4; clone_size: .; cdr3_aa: CASSLVPPGVWEKLFF; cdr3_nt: TGTGCCAGCAGCTTAGTCCCACCAGGGGTTTGGGAAAAACTGTTTTTT
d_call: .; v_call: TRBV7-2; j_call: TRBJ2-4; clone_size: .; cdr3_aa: CASSLAGTHIQYF; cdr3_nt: TGTGCCAGCAGCTTAGCTGGGACACACATTCAGTACTTC
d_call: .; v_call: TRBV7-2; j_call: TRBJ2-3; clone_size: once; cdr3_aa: CASSLRTDTDTQYF; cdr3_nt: TGTGCCAGCAGCCTAAGGACAGACACAGATACGCAGTATTTT
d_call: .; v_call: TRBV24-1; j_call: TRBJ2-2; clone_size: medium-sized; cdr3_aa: CATSEYTGPPRNTGELFF; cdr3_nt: TGTGCCACCAGTGAGTATACAGGGCCACCAAGGAACACCGGGGAGCTGTTTTTT
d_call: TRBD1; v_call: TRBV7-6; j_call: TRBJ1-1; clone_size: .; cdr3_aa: CNDREGDTEAFF; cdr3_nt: TGTAATGACAGGGAAGGGGACACTGAAGCTTTCTTT
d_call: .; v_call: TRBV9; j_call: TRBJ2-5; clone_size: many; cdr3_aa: CASSVDGQGRETQYF; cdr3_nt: TGTGCCAGCAGCGTGGATGGTCAGGGGAGAGAGACCCAGTACTTC
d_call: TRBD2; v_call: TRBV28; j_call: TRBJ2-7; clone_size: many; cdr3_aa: CASNPASGRTYEQYF; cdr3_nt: TGTGCCAGCAACCCGGCTAGCGGGAGGACCTACGAGCAGTACTTC
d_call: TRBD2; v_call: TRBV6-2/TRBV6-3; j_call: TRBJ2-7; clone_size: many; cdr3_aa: CASSYTRLAGQQYYYEQYF; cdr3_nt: TGTGCCAGCAGTTACACCCGACTAGCGGGGCAGCAATACTATTACGAGCAGTACTTC
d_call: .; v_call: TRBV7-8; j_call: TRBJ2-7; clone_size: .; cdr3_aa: CASSLEGKSYEQYF; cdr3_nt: TGTGCCAGCAGCTTAGAGGGCAAGTCCTACGAGCAGTACTTC